This T cell receptor beta chain was captured in a study of Ad26.COV2.S vaccination and SARS-CoV-2 variants. Study-level points and caveats: Vaccinated individuals (as opposed to placebo recipients) had higher spike-specific TCR breadth.

Treatment defined: about 20 received Ad26.COV2.S at low or high dose, single or two shots; about 5 received placebo; per-sample allocation not given. Each sample was drawn 63 days after the first injection (of vaccine or placebo). In Boston, an adult donor aged 18-55 years took part. J was trimmed by 2 bases and V by 7 bases; bases with no gene match: 5. The CDR3 consists of 13 residues. The V gene's germline CDR1 is MDHEN and CDR2 SYDVKM. Sequencing used immunoSEQ multiplex PCR; TCRdb keeps in-frame clones, though not all of them. In the table there are fewer than 400,000 clones, 89% of which are singletons. This clone appeared a few times. Its specificity is not known.

This specimen consisted of peripheral blood, obtained in a trial of Ad26.COV2.S vaccine versus placebo. The clonotype comes from a person between 18 and 60 years old who received the Ad26.COV2.S COVID-19 vaccine or a placebo. The rearrangement links TRBV28 to TRBJ2-7; the match to TRBD1 covers 7 bases. Written as DNA, the CDR3 is TGTGCCAGCACCCCAGGGGGTCCCTACGAGCAGTACTTC. Its protein is CASTPGGPYEQYF. Variable domain in full (rest from reference TRBV28 and TRBJ2-7): DVKVTQSSRYLVKRTGEKVFLECVQDMDHENMFWYRQDPGLGLRLIYFSYDVKMKEKGDIPEGYSVSREKKERFSLILESASTNQTSMYLCASTPGGPYEQYFGPGTRLTVT.